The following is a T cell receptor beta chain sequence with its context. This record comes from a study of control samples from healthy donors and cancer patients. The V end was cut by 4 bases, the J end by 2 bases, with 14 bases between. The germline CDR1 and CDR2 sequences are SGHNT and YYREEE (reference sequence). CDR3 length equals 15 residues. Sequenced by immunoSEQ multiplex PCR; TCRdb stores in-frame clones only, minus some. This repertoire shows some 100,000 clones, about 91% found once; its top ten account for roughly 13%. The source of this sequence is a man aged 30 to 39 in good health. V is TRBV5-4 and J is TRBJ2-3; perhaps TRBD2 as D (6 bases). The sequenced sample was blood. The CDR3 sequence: CASSTQLADTDTQYF. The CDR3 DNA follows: TGTGCCAGCAGCACTCAACTAGCCGACACAGATACGCAGTATTTT.